Listed below are T cell receptor beta chains from one sample, sequenced in a study of blood T cells in healthy people across ages. TCRdb passed the 5' RACE reads through MiXCR, listing each CDR3 protein once. The sample yields about 1.1 million distinct CDR3 sequences, more than 30% seen once. What was sequenced was blood. Every receptor here comes from a man aged 18 to 30 in good health. CDR3s include the opening cysteine and the closing phenylalanine or tryptophan. D genes are given only for firm matches. The size field is filled for only some rows; it gives once, few, many or a size class.

j_gene: TRBJ2-1; d_gene: -; v_gene: TRBV7-2; abundance: -; CDR3aa: CASSLDPQGWKFF; CDR3nt: TGTGCCAGCAGCTTAGACCCACAGGGATGGAAGTTCTTC
j_gene: TRBJ2-3; d_gene: TRBD1; v_gene: TRBV20-1; abundance: -; CDR3aa: CSARAGTGDLSTDTQYF; CDR3nt: TGCAGTGCTAGAGCCGGGACAGGAGACCTTAGCACAGATACGCAGTATTTT
j_gene: TRBJ1-1; d_gene: -; v_gene: TRBV20-1; abundance: -; CDR3aa: CSAREGAGGEAFF; CDR3nt: TGCAGTGCTAGAGAGGGGGCGGGCGGTGAAGCTTTCTTT
j_gene: TRBJ1-1; d_gene: -; v_gene: TRBV12-3/TRBV12-4; abundance: few; CDR3aa: CASSPLNMNTEAFF; CDR3nt: TGTGCCAGCAGTCCCCTCAACATGAACACTGAAGCTTTCTTT
j_gene: TRBJ1-5; d_gene: TRBD1; v_gene: TRBV10-3; abundance: -; CDR3aa: CAISGGQDSNQPQHF; CDR3nt: TGTGCCATCAGTGGGGGACAGGATAGCAATCAGCCCCAGCATTTT
j_gene: TRBJ2-5; d_gene: TRBD2; v_gene: TRBV29-1; abundance: -; CDR3aa: CSAGGGFLQTQYF; CDR3nt: TGCAGCGCCGGGGGGGGTTTTTTGCAGACCCAGTACTTC
j_gene: TRBJ2-3; d_gene: TRBD2; v_gene: TRBV12-3/TRBV12-4; abundance: -; CDR3aa: CASSLQSGGARTDTQYF; CDR3nt: TGTGCCAGCAGTTTACAAAGCGGGGGCGCCCGCACAGATACGCAGTATTTT
j_gene: TRBJ2-3; d_gene: -; v_gene: TRBV9; abundance: -; CDR3aa: CASSVVTVSSTDTQYF; CDR3nt: TGTGCCAGCAGCGTAGTAACGGTCTCTAGCACAGATACGCAGTATTTT
j_gene: TRBJ2-1; d_gene: TRBD2; v_gene: TRBV9; abundance: few; CDR3aa: CASSVAGGGGYNEQFF; CDR3nt: TGTGCCAGCAGCGTAGCTGGCGGCGGGGGGTACAATGAGCAGTTCTTC
j_gene: TRBJ2-1; d_gene: TRBD2; v_gene: TRBV7-2; abundance: few; CDR3aa: CASSLSGTSGGRSLNEQFF; CDR3nt: TGTGCCAGCAGCTTATCCGGGACTAGCGGGGGGCGGAGCTTGAATGAGCAGTTCTTC
j_gene: TRBJ1-2; d_gene: -; v_gene: TRBV11-2; abundance: few; CDR3aa: CASSLLTGIMEWGYTF; CDR3nt: TGTGCCAGCAGCTTGCTCACAGGGATAATGGAGTGGGGCTACACCTTC
j_gene: TRBJ2-7; d_gene: -; v_gene: TRBV2; abundance: -; CDR3aa: CASSGGGLPGQYF; CDR3nt: TGTGCCAGCAGTGGAGGAGGGCTTCCAGGACAGTACTTC
j_gene: TRBJ2-7; d_gene: TRBD2; v_gene: TRBV20-1; abundance: -; CDR3aa: CSAPDRLAGANEQYF; CDR3nt: TGCAGTGCGCCAGACCGTCTAGCGGGGGCCAATGAGCAGTACTTC
j_gene: TRBJ2-1; d_gene: -; v_gene: TRBV30; abundance: few; CDR3aa: CACRDGEYNEQFF; CDR3nt: TGTGCCTGTAGAGACGGGGAATACAATGAGCAGTTCTTC
j_gene: TRBJ2-2; d_gene: -; v_gene: TRBV4-2; abundance: -; CDR3aa: CASSQDRERTGELFF; CDR3nt: TGTGCCAGCAGCCAAGACAGGGAGAGAACCGGGGAGCTGTTTTTT
j_gene: TRBJ2-3; d_gene: TRBD2; v_gene: TRBV11-2; abundance: few; CDR3aa: CASSPWTSGGPDTQYF; CDR3nt: TGTGCCAGCAGCCCATGGACTAGCGGGGGACCAGATACGCAGTATTTT
j_gene: TRBJ2-2; d_gene: TRBD2; v_gene: TRBV12-3/TRBV12-4; abundance: -; CDR3aa: CASSSRTSGAVELFF; CDR3nt: TGTGCCAGCAGTTCCCGGACTAGCGGGGCCGTGGAGCTGTTTTTT
j_gene: TRBJ2-1; d_gene: -; v_gene: TRBV23-1; abundance: -; CDR3aa: CASSRPEQVENEQFF; CDR3nt: TGCGCCAGCAGTCGCCCGGAACAGGTTGAGAATGAGCAGTTCTTC
j_gene: TRBJ2-1; d_gene: -; v_gene: TRBV20-1; abundance: -; CDR3aa: CSASWDVNIEQFF; CDR3nt: TGCAGTGCTAGTTGGGACGTGAACATTGAGCAGTTCTTC
j_gene: TRBJ2-1; d_gene: -; v_gene: TRBV20-1; abundance: -; CDR3aa: CSARDRPYTYNEQFF; CDR3nt: TGCAGTGCTAGAGATAGGCCTTACACCTACAATGAGCAGTTCTTC
j_gene: TRBJ1-5; d_gene: -; v_gene: TRBV20-1; abundance: few; CDR3aa: CSARGTGSQPQHF; CDR3nt: TGCAGTGCTAGAGGAACAGGGAGTCAGCCCCAGCATTTT
j_gene: TRBJ2-1; d_gene: -; v_gene: TRBV11-1; abundance: -; CDR3aa: CASSLGGNADEQFF; CDR3nt: TGTGCCAGCAGCTTAGGGGGTAATGCCGATGAGCAGTTCTTC
j_gene: TRBJ2-7; d_gene: -; v_gene: TRBV4-3; abundance: few; CDR3aa: CASSQDVGTPYEQYF; CDR3nt: TGCGCCAGCAGCCAAGATGTGGGTACACCCTACGAGCAGTACTTC
j_gene: TRBJ2-3; d_gene: TRBD2; v_gene: TRBV12-3/TRBV12-4; abundance: once; CDR3aa: CASSAGGGVDTQYF; CDR3nt: TGTGCCAGCAGTGCCGGCGGGGGGGTAGATACGCAGTATTTT
j_gene: TRBJ2-4; d_gene: -; v_gene: TRBV5-1; abundance: -; CDR3aa: CASSLARLEDIQYF; CDR3nt: TGCGCCAGCAGCTTGGCCAGGCTGGAGGACATTCAGTACTTC
j_gene: TRBJ1-5; d_gene: -; v_gene: TRBV27; abundance: few; CDR3aa: CASSPGEGNYSNQPQHF; CDR3nt: TGTGCCAGCAGTCCTGGGGAGGGGAATTATAGCAATCAGCCCCAGCATTTT
j_gene: TRBJ1-1; d_gene: -; v_gene: TRBV10-3; abundance: -; CDR3aa: CAIRVGGNTEAFF; CDR3nt: TGTGCCATCAGGGTTGGGGGAAACACTGAAGCTTTCTTT
j_gene: TRBJ2-2; d_gene: -; v_gene: TRBV27; abundance: few; CDR3aa: CASSPRRERTGELFF; CDR3nt: TGTGCCAGCAGCCCGAGGAGGGAGCGCACCGGGGAGCTGTTTTTT
j_gene: TRBJ2-7; d_gene: -; v_gene: TRBV27; abundance: -; CDR3aa: CASSCRGRGSYEQYF; CDR3nt: TGTGCCAGCAGTTGTCGAGGGAGGGGGTCCTACGAGCAGTACTTC
j_gene: TRBJ1-5; d_gene: -; v_gene: TRBV20-1; abundance: -; CDR3aa: CSAPTTRGNNQPQHF; CDR3nt: TGCAGTGCACCCACCACCCGGGGAAACAATCAGCCCCAGCATTTT
j_gene: TRBJ1-4; d_gene: -; v_gene: TRBV7-2; abundance: -; CDR3aa: CASRGLNEKLFF; CDR3nt: TGTGCCAGCAGAGGTCTGAATGAAAAACTGTTTTTT
j_gene: TRBJ2-5; d_gene: TRBD1; v_gene: TRBV19; abundance: -; CDR3aa: CASSDTGGIKTQYF; CDR3nt: TGTGCCAGTAGTGACACAGGGGGGATAAAGACCCAGTACTTC
j_gene: TRBJ2-1; d_gene: TRBD1; v_gene: TRBV6-6; abundance: -; CDR3aa: CASSEGQGAYEQFF; CDR3nt: TGTGCCAGCAGCGAGGGACAGGGGGCCTATGAGCAGTTCTTC
j_gene: TRBJ1-1; d_gene: -; v_gene: TRBV6-1; abundance: -; CDR3aa: CASSEVPATEAFF; CDR3nt: TGTGCCAGCAGTGAAGTGCCAGCCACTGAAGCTTTCTTT
j_gene: TRBJ2-1; d_gene: TRBD2; v_gene: TRBV10-3; abundance: few; CDR3aa: CAISGPDSGLVNEQFF; CDR3nt: TGTGCCATCAGTGGGCCTGACTCCGGACTAGTCAATGAGCAGTTCTTC
j_gene: TRBJ2-7; d_gene: TRBD1; v_gene: TRBV7-9; abundance: -; CDR3aa: CASSPRTGEGTYEQYF; CDR3nt: TGTGCCAGCAGCCCCCGGACAGGGGAAGGGACCTACGAGCAGTACTTC
j_gene: TRBJ2-1; d_gene: -; v_gene: TRBV5-1; abundance: few; CDR3aa: CASSSVQGLVNEQFF; CDR3nt: TGCGCCAGCAGCTCAGTCCAGGGTCTGGTCAATGAGCAGTTCTTC
j_gene: TRBJ1-2; d_gene: -; v_gene: TRBV2; abundance: -; CDR3aa: CASSEAGTLSGYTF; CDR3nt: TGTGCCAGCAGTGAGGCCGGAACCCTCTCTGGCTACACCTTC
j_gene: TRBJ1-2; d_gene: TRBD1; v_gene: TRBV5-6; abundance: few; CDR3aa: CASSFGTGVRRNYGYTF; CDR3nt: TGTGCCAGCAGCTTTGGTACAGGGGTACGTCGAAACTATGGCTACACCTTC
j_gene: TRBJ2-3; d_gene: -; v_gene: TRBV25-1; abundance: many; CDR3aa: CASSEYGYDTQYF; CDR3nt: TGTGCCAGCAGTGAATATGGGTACGATACGCAGTATTTT
j_gene: TRBJ1-1; d_gene: TRBD1; v_gene: TRBV7-9; abundance: once; CDR3aa: CASSVETGFEAFF; CDR3nt: TGTGCCAGCAGCGTTGAGACAGGGTTTGAAGCTTTCTTT
j_gene: TRBJ1-5; d_gene: -; v_gene: TRBV5-5; abundance: -; CDR3aa: CASSLAGGSPSNQPQHF; CDR3nt: TGTGCCAGCAGCTTGGCCGGCGGTTCCCCTTCTAATCAGCCCCAGCATTTT
j_gene: TRBJ1-5; d_gene: -; v_gene: TRBV4-2; abundance: -; CDR3aa: CASKPYRDSNQPQHF; CDR3nt: TGTGCCAGCAAACCGTACCGGGACAGCAATCAGCCCCAGCATTTT
j_gene: TRBJ1-5; d_gene: -; v_gene: TRBV15; abundance: -; CDR3aa: CATTLGGNQPRHF; CDR3nt: TGTGCCACCACCCTGGGGGGGAATCAGCCCCGGCATTTT
j_gene: TRBJ1-1; d_gene: -; v_gene: TRBV9; abundance: -; CDR3aa: CASSPDIQLNTEAFF; CDR3nt: TGTGCCAGCAGCCCAGACATACAGCTGAACACTGAAGCTTTCTTT